This T cell receptor beta chain was captured by sequencing in a study of T cells in Graves' hyperthyroidism and ophthalmopathy. Whole-study findings and limits: The blood repertoire included most of the expanded thyroid clonotypes above 0.001.

RNA transcripts served as the template for amplifying TCR beta CDR3 regions. HTBI primers drove first-round RT-PCR of the TCR CDR3. TCRdb fed the multiplex PCR reads into MiXCR, producing one record per CDR3 protein. The data contain roughly 700,000 distinct CDR3 sequences, about a third of them singletons. In its sample, this clonotype was seen a few times. The antigen remains unidentified. Participants, patients aged 18 to 65, had newly diagnosed hyperthyroidism with a duration under 2 months. In making diagnoses, clinical symptoms, serum thyroxine and TRAb, thyroid ultrasound and orbital computed tomography were all used. The germline V gene encodes CDR1 SGHTA and CDR2 FQGNSA. Between the trimmed V and J ends, which lost 5 bases and 4 bases, there was a span of 23 bases. CDR3 size: 17 residues.

What was sequenced was blood. The V gene is TRBV7-2, the J gene TRBJ1-1; D not certain. The receptor was derived from a woman aged 40 to 50 with Graves' hyperthyroidism. CDR3 protein: CASSPFHLDIGSTEAFF. CDR3 DNA sequence: TGTGCCAGCAGCCCTTTTCACTTGGATATAGGTAGCACTGAAGCTTTCTTT.